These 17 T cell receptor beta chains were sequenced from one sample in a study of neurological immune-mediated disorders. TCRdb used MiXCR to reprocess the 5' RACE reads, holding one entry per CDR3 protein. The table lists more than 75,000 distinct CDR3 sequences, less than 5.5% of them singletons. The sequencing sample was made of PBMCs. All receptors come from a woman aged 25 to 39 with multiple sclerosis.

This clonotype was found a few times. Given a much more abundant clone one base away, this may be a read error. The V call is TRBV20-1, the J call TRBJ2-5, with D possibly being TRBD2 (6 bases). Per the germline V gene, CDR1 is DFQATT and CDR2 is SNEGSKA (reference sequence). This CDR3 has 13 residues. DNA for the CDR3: TGCAGTGCTAGGGGGACTGTAGAAGAGAACCAGTACTTC. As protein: CSARGTVEENQYF.

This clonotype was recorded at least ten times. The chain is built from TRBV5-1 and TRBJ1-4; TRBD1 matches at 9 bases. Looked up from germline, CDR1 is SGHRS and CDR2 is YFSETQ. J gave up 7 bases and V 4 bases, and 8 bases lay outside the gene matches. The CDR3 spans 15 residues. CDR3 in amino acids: CASSHRTGAGEKLFF. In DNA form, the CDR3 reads TGCGCCAGCAGCCACCGGACAGGGGCAGGTGAAAAACTGTTTTTT.

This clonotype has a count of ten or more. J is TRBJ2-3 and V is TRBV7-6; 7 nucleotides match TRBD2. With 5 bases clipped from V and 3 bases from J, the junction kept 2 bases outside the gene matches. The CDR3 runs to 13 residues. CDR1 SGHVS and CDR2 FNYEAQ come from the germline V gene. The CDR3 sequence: CASSRLATDTQYF. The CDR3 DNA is TGTGCCAGCAGCCGACTAGCAACAGATACGCAGTATTTT.

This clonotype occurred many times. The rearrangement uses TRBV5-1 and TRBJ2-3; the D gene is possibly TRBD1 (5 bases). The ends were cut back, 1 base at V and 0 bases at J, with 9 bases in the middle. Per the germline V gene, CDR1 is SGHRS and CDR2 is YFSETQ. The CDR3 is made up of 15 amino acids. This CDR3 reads CASSLMGPSTDTQYF. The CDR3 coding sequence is TGCGCCAGCAGCTTGATGGGGCCCAGCACAGATACGCAGTATTTT.

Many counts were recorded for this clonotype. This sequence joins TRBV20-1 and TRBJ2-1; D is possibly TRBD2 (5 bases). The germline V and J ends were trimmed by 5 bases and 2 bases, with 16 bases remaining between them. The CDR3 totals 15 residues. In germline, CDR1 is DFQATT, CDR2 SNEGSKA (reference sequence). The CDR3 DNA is TGCAGTGCTCTAACTCGGACTGCCACCTACAATGAGCAGTTCTTC. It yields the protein CSALTRTATYNEQFF.

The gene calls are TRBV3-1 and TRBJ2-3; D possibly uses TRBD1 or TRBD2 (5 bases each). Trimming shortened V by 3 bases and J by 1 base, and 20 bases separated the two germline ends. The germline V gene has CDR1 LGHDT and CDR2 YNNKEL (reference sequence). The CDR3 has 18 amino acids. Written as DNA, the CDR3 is TGTGCCAGCAGCCATCCACGGGGCGCGGAACGGGGCACAGATACGCAGTATTTT. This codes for CASSHPRGAERGTDTQYF.

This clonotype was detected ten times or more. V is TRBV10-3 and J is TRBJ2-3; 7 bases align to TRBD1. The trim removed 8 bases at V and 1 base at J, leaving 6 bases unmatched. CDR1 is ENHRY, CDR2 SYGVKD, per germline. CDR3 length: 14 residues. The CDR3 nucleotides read TGTGCCATCGCGACAGGGCGCGGCACAGATACGCAGTATTTT. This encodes CAIATGRGTDTQYF.

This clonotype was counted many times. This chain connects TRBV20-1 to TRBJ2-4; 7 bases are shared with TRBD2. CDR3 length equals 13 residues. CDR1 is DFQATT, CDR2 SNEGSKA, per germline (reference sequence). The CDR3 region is CSLWGRDKNIQYF. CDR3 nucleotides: TGCAGCCTCTGGGGGAGGGATAAAAACATTCAGTACTTC.

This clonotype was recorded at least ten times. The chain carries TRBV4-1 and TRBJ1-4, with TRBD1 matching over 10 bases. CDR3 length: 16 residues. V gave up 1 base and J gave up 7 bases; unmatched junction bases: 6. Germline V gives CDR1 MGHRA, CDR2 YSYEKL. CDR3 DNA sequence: TGCGCCAGCAGCCAAGCTGGGACAGGGGCTCGTGAAAAACTGTTTTTT. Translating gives CASSQAGTGAREKLFF.

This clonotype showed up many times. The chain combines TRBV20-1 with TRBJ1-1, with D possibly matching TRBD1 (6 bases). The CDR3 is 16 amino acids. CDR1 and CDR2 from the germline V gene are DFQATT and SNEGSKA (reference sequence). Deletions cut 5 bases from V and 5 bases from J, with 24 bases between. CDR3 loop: CSAGVPWNTGQTEAFF. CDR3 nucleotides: TGCAGTGCTGGCGTTCCCTGGAATACAGGACAGACTGAAGCTTTCTTT.

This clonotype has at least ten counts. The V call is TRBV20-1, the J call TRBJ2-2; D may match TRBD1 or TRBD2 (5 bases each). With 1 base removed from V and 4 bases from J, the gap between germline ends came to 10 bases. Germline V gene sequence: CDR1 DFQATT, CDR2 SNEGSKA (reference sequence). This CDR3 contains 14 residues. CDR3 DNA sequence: TGCAGTGCTAGAGCTGGGGGAGTCACCGGGGAGCTGTTTTTT. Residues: CSARAGGVTGELFF.

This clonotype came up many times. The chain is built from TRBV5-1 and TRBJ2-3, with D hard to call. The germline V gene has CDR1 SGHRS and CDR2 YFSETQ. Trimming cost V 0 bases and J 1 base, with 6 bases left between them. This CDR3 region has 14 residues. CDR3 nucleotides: TGCGCCAGCAGCTTGGAAAGGGGCACAGATACGCAGTATTTT. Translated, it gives CASSLERGTDTQYF.

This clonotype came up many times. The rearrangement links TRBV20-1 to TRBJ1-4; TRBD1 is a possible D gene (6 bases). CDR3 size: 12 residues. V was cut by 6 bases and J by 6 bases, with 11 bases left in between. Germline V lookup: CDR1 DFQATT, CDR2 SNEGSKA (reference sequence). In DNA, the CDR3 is TGCAGTGCGGGACCAGGGGATGAAAAACTGTTTTTT. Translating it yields CSAGPGDEKLFF.

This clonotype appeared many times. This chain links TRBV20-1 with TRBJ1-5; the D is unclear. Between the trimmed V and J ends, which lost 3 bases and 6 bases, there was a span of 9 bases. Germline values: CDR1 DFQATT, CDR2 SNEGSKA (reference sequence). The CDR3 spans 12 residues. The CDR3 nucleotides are TGCAGTGCTAGGACGGGGAGTCAGCCCCAGCATTTT. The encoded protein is CSARTGSQPQHF.

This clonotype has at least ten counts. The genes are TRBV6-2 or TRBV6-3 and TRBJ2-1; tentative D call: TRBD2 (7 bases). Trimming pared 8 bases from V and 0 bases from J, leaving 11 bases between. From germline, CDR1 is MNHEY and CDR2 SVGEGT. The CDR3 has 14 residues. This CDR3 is CASRGASSYNEQFF. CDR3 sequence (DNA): TGTGCCAGCCGGGGGGCGAGCTCCTACAATGAGCAGTTCTTC.

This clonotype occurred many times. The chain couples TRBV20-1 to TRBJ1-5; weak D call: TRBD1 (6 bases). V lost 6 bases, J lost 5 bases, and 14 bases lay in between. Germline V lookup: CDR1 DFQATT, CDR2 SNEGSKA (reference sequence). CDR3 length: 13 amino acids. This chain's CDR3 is CSARPGEYQPQHF. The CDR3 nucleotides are TGCAGTGCCCGACCAGGGGAGTATCAGCCCCAGCATTTT.

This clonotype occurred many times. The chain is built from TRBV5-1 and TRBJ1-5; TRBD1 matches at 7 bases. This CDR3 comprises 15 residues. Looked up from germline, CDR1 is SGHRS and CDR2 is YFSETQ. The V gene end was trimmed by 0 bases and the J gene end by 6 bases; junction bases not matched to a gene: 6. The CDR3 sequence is CASSLEGGAGQPQHF. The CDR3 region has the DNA TGCGCCAGCAGCTTGGAAGGGGGCGCGGGTCAGCCCCAGCATTTT.